This T cell receptor beta chain came from a study of T-cell reconstitution after alpha-beta-depleted transplantation in children (TCRdb year 2016). Concerning the study at large: Using TCR repertoire profiling, the study quantitatively followed how T-cell immune reconstitution unfolded in children after TCRalphabeta/CD19-depleted allogeneic hematopoietic cell transplantation. The research as a whole found: The apparently early recovery of alphabetaT-cell counts about two months after transplant reportedly depended on only several hundred rapidly expanded clones that came from non-depleted graft cells. In some patients, the high TCRbeta diversity seen at day 60 was put down to recipient T cells and intrathymic progenitors that had survived conditioning. Hyperexpanded clone frequencies declined over subsequent months; after one year, T-cell counts and TCRbeta diversity were mostly attributed to newly produced T cells.

In regard to this clonotype: Its antigen remains undetermined. No qualities accompany the bases; no much larger clone lies one base away.

What this sample's treatment or condition label stands for: allogeneic hematopoietic cell transplantation with graft depleted of TCRalphabeta T cells and CD19 B cells. The transplant recipients were children given TCRalphabeta/CD19-depleted allogeneic hematopoietic cell grafts. Trimming takes 5 bases off V and 0 bases off J; junction bases not matched to a gene: 10. The germline V gene (reference sequence) sets CDR1 to DFQATT and CDR2 to SNEGSKA. The CDR3 spans 18 residues, from the cysteine through the phenylalanine. Just CDR3 DNA is preserved here, 54 bases in frame from base 1. Receptor libraries were prepared by PCR. Sequencing was performed on an Illumina HiSeq 2500. TCR library preparation used molecular barcoding, with unique molecular identifiers applied to normalize quantification of the TCRbeta repertoire. TCRdb reanalyzed the raw reads on its own, using fastp at Q25 for trimming and MiXCR for clone calling, and kept in-frame beta chains. A single entry per CDR3 protein holds the most common genes and DNA from its merged rows. The sample profile shows 900,000 or so distinct CDR3 sequences; about 15% of them were found once. Approximately 5% of the sample is taken by the ten largest.

The sequence is built from TRBV20-1 and TRBJ2-1; 13 junctional bases match TRBD2. This sequence originates from a male patient between 10 and 17 years old who had a stem cell transplant for acute lymphoblastic leukemia, so the T cells may come from the graft donor. The sample here was PBMCs, mostly from graft donor cells, taken 360 days after TCRalphabeta/CD19-depleted stem cell transplant. The CDR3 region: CSAWTSGRPSSSYNEQFF. DNA sequence: TGCAGTGCTTGGACTAGCGGGAGACCGTCGAGCTCCTACAATGAGCAGTTCTTC.